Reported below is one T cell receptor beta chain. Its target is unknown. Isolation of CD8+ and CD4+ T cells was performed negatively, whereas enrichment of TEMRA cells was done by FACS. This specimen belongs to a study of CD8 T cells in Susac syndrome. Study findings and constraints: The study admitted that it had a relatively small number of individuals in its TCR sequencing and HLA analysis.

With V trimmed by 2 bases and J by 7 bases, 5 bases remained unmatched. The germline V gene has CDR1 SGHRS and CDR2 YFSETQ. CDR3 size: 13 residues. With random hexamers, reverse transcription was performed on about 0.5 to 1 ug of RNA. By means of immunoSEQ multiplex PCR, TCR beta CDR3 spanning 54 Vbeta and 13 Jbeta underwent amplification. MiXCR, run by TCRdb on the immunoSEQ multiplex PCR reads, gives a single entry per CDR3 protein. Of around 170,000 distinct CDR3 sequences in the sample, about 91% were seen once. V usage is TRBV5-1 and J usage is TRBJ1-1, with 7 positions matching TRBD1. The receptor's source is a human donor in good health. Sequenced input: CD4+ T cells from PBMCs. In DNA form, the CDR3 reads TGCGCCAGCAGCTTTGACAGGACAGGTGAAGCTTTCTTT. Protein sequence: CASSFDRTGEAFF. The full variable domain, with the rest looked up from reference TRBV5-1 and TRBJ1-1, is KAGVTQTPRYLIKTRGQQVTLSCSPISGHRSVSWYQQTPGQGLQFLFEYFSETQRNKGNFPGRFSGRQFSNSRSEMNVSTLELGDSALYLCASSFDRTGEAFFGQGTRLTVV.